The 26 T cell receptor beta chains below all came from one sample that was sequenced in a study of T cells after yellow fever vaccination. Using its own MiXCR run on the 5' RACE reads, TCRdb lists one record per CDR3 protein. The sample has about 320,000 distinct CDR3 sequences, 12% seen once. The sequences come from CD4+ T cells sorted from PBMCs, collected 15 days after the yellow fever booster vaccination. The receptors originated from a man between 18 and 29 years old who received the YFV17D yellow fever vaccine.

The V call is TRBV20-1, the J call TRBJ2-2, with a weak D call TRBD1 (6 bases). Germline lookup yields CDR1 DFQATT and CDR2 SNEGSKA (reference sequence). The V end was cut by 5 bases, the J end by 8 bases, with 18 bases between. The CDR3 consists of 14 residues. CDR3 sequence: CSAGNPRGWGELFF. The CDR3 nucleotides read TGCAGTGCTGGAAACCCAAGGGGGTGGGGGGAGCTGTTTTTT.

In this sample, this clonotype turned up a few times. The CDR3 region is CASSSGGASSTDTQYF. The CDR3 DNA reads as TGTGCCAGCAGTAGCGGGGGGGCGTCGAGCACAGATACGCAGTATTTT. The chain has TRBV5-4 and TRBJ2-3; 11 bases line up with TRBD2. Germline V gene lookup returns CDR1 SGHNT and CDR2 YYREEE (reference sequence). V lost 5 bases to trimming and J lost 0 bases; unmatched junction nucleotides: 5. CDR3 length: 16 residues.

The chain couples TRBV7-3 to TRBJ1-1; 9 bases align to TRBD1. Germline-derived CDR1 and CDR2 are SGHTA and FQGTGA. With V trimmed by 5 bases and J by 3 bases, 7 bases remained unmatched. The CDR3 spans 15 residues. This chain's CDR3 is CASSPGQGLYTEAFF. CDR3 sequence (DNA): TGTGCCAGCAGCCCAGGACAGGGGTTATACACTGAAGCTTTCTTT.

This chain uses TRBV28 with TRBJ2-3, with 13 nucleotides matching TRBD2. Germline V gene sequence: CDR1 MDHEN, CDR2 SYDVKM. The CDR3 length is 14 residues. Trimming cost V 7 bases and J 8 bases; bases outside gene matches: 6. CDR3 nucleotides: TGTGCCAGCAAACCGGGACTAGCGGGGTCTACGCAGTATTTT. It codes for CASKPGLAGSTQYF.

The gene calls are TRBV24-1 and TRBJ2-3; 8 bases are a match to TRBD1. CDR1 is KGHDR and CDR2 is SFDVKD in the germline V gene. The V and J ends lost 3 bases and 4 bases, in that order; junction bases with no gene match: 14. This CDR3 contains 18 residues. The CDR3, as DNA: TGTGCCACCAGTGATCAGAAGGCAGGGGGCGGAGCGGCAGATACGCAGTATTTT. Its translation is CATSDQKAGGGAADTQYF.

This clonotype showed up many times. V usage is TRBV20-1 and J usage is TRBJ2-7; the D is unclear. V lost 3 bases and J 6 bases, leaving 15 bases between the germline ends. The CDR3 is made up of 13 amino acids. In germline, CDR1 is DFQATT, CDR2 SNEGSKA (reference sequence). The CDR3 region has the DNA TGCAGTGCTAGGTTCCTCGGCTGGGCCGAGCAGTACGTC. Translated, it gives CSARFLGWAEQYV.

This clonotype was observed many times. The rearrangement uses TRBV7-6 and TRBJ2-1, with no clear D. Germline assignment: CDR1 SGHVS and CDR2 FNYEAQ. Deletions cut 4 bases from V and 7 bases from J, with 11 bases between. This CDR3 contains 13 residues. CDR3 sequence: CASSSGPSNEQFF. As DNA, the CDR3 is TGTGCCAGCAGCTCTGGTCCCTCGAATGAGCAGTTCTTC.

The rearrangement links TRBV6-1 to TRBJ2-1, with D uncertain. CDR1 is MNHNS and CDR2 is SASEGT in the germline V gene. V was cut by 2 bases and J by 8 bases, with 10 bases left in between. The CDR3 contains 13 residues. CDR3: CASSESRWHEQFF. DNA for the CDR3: TGTGCCAGCAGTGAAAGTCGCTGGCATGAGCAGTTCTTC.

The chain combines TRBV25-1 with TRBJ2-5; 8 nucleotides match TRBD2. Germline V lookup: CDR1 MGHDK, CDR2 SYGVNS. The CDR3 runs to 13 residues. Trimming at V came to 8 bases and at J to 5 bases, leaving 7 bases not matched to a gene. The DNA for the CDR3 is TGTGCCAGCCGGGGGGGCGTGTTGGAGACCCAGTACTTC. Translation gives CASRGGVLETQYF.

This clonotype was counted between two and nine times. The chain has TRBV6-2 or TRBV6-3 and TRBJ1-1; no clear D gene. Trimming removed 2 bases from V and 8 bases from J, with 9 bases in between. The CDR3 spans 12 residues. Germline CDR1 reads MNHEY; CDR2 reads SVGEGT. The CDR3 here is CASSYGRAEAFF. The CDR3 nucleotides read TGTGCCAGCAGTTACGGTAGAGCAGAAGCTTTCTTT.

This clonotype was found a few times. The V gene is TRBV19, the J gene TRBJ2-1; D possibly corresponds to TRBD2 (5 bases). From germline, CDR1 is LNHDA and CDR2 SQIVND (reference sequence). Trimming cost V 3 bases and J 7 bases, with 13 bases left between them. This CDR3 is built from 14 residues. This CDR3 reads CASSIEGWSNEQFF. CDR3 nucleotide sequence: TGTGCCAGTAGTATCGAGGGATGGTCTAATGAGCAGTTCTTC.

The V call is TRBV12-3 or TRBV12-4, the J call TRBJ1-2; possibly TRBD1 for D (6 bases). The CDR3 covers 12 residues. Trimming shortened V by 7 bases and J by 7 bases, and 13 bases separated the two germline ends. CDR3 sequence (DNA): TGTGCCAGCACTCGGGGGCGCGGTGGCTACACCTTC. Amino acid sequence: CASTRGRGGYTF.

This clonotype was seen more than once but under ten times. CDR3 residues: CASSGRTYEQYF. The DNA for the CDR3 is TGTGCCAGCAGCGGGCGGACTTACGAGCAGTACTTC. The V call is TRBV5-4, the J call TRBJ2-7, with D tentatively TRBD2 (5 bases). Germline loops: CDR1 SGHNT, CDR2 YYREEE (reference sequence). The V end lost 4 bases, the J end lost 4 bases, and 9 bases lay between the germline ends. The CDR3 runs to 12 residues.

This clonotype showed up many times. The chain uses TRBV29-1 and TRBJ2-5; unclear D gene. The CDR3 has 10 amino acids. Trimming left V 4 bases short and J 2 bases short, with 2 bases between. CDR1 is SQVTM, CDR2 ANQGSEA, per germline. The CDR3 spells CSVVQETQYF. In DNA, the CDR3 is TGCAGCGTTGTACAAGAGACCCAGTACTTC.

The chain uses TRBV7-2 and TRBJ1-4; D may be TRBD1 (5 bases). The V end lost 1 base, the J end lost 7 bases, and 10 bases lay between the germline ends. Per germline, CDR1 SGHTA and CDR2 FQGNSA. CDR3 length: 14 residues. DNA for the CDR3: TGTGCCAGCAGCTTAGACCAGGGTGTTGAAAAACTGTTTTTT. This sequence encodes CASSLDQGVEKLFF.

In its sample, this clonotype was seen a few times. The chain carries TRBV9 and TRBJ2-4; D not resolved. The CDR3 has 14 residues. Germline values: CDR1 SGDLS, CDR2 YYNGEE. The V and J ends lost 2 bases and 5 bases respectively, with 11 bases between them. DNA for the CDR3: TGTGCCAGCAGCGTCTCTATTGGGGAAAACATTCAGTACTTC. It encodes CASSVSIGENIQYF.

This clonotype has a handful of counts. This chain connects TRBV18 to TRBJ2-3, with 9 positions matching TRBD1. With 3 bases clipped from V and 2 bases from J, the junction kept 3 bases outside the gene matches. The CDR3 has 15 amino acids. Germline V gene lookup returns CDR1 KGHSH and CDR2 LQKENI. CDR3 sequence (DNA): TGTGCCAGCTCACCTTGGGACAGGGCCACAGATACGCAGTATTTT. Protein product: CASSPWDRATDTQYF. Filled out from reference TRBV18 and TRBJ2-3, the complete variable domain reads NAGVMQNPRHLVRRRGQEARLRCSPMKGHSHVYWYRQLPEEGLKFMVYLQKENIIDESGMPKERFSAEFPKEGPSILRIQQVVRGDSAAYFCASSPWDRATDTQYFGPGTRLTVL.

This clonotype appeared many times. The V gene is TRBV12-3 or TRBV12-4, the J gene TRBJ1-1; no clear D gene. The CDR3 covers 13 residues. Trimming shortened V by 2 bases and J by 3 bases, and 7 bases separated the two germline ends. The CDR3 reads CASSLLADTEAFF. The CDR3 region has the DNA TGTGCCAGCAGTTTATTGGCGGACACTGAAGCTTTCTTT.

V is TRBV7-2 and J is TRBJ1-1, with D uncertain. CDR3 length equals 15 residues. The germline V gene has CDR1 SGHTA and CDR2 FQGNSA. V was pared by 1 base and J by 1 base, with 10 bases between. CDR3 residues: CASSLVRSGNTEAFF. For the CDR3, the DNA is TGTGCCAGCAGCTTAGTCCGTTCGGGGAACACTGAAGCTTTCTTT.

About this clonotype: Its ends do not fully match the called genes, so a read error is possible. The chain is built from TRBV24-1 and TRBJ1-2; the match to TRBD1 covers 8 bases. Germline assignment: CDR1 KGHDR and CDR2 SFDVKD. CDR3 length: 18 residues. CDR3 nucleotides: TGTGCCACCAGTGATCGAGAACCCAGGGGGCCCTATTCCTATGGCTACGCCTTC. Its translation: CATSDREPRGPYSYGYAF.

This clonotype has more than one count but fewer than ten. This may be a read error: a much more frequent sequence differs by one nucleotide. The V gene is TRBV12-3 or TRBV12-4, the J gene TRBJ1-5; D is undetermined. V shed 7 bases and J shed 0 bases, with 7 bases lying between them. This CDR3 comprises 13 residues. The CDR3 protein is CASTFYSNQPQHF. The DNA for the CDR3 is TGTGCCAGCACCTTTTATAGCAATCAGCCCCAGCATTTT.

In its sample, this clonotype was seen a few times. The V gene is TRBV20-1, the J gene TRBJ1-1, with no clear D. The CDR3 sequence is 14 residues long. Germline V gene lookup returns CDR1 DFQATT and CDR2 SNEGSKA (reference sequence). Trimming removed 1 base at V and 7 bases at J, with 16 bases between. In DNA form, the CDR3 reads TGCAGTGCTAGAGTTATTGGTCTGCGCAATGAAGCTTTCTTT. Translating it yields CSARVIGLRNEAFF.

CDR3 sequence: CSVVPRGNEQFF. Here the CDR3 DNA reads TGCAGCGTTGTCCCCCGGGGAAATGAGCAGTTCTTC. J is TRBJ2-1 and V is TRBV29-1; a weak D match, TRBD2 (5 bases). CDR3 length: 12 amino acids. The germline gives CDR1 SQVTM, CDR2 ANQGSEA. Trimming left V 4 bases short and J 7 bases short, with 11 bases between.

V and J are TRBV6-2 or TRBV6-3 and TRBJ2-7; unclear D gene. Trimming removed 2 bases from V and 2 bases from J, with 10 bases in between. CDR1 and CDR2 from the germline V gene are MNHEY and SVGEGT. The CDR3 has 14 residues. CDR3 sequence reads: CASSYGSVPYEQYV. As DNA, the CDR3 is TGTGCCAGCAGTTACGGGTCGGTTCCCTACGAGCAGTACGTC.

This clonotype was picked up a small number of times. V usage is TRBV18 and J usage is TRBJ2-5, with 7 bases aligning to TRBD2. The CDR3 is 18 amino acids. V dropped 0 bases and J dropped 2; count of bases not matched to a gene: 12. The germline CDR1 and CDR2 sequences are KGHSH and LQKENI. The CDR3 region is CASSPPTGRQGGQETQYF. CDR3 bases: TGTGCCAGCTCACCACCGACGGGCCGTCAGGGAGGGCAAGAGACCCAGTACTTC.

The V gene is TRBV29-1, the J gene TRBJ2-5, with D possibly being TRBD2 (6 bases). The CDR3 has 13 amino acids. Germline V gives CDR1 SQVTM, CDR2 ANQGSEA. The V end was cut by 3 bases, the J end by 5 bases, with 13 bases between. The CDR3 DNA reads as TGCAGCGTTGACACTAGCCAGGGTGAGACCCAGTACTTC. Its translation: CSVDTSQGETQYF.